This TCR beta chain was recovered during a study of T cell responses to AZD1222 COVID-19 vaccine. Points from the study as a whole: Per reports, nearly half of all spike-specific TCRs target regions that are unmutated in variants. Only after the peak T cell response were repertoires sampled.

The CDR3 loop spans 14 amino acids. CDR1 and CDR2 from the germline V gene are LNHNV and YYDKDF (reference sequence). Trimming took 4 bases from V and 10 from J, leaving 14 bases between them. Notes on this clone: What it recognizes is unknown.

Clones were sequenced by immunoSEQ multiplex PCR, and TCRdb holds only the in-frame ones, with some missing. The sample yields more than 70,000 clones, 90% seen once. The chain has TRBV15 and TRBJ1-6, with unresolved D. This TCR derives from an adult who received the AZD1222 COVID-19 vaccine. The specimen comprised peripheral blood, sampled 28 days after the second AZD1222 dose. The CDR3 coding sequence is TGTGCCACCAGCATCGAGGATCAATTCTCACCCCTCCACTTT. Residues: CATSIEDQFSPLHF.